This is a list of T cell receptor beta chains from one sample in a study of metastatic and nonmetastatic thyroid tumors. Through MiXCR, TCRdb re-clonotyped the PCR reads. The sample holds some 40,000 clones, 13% seen once. Sequencing was performed on blood. The receptors stem from a female donor with papillary thyroid cancer or a benign thyroid nodule (not recorded which). Some clones in this sample may be carry-over from other donors' samples. Both conserved end residues are part of each CDR3. A D gene is named only where the DNA matches it firmly. Where a row states a size, it is once, few, many or the class of an expanded clone; other rows omit it.

abundance,d_gene,v_gene,j_gene,CDR3aa,CDR3nt
many,TRBD1,TRBV24-1,TRBJ1-5,CATSRGTGGWGDQPQHF,TGTGCCACCAGTCGGGGGACAGGGGGCTGGGGGGATCAGCCCCAGCATTTT
NA,NA,TRBV12-3/TRBV12-4,TRBJ2-7,CASSLVLGCKNYF,TGTGCCAGCAGTTTAGTATTGGGGTGCAAGAATTACTTC
few,NA,TRBV6-1,TRBJ1-1,CASSEVWGNTEAFF,TGTGCCAGCAGTGAAGTGTGGGGGAACACTGAAGCTTTCTTT
many,TRBD1,TRBV6-2/TRBV6-3,TRBJ2-5,CASIHRDRVNQETQYF,TGTGCCAGCATTCACCGGGACAGGGTTAACCAAGAGACCCAGTACTTC
NA,TRBD2,TRBV28,TRBJ2-7,CASGQSKTSGRAEQYF,TGTGCCAGCGGTCAGTCCAAGACTAGCGGGAGAGCCGAGCAGTACTTC
many,NA,TRBV5-6,TRBJ2-7,CASSFGQLPYEQYF,TGTGCCAGCAGCTTTGGGCAGCTACCCTACGAGCAGTACTTC
many,NA,TRBV6-1,TRBJ2-7,CASRISGRAARQYF,TGTGCCAGCAGGATTAGCGGACGAGCCGCTAGGCAGTACTTC
NA,NA,TRBV10-3,TRBJ2-2,CAINQESGELFF,TGTGCCATCAACCAGGAGAGCGGGGAGCTGTTTTTT
many,TRBD2,TRBV20-1,TRBJ2-2,CSARGLAGVGGELFF,TGCAGTGCTAGAGGGCTAGCGGGAGTGGGCGGGGAGCTGTTTTTT
NA,NA,TRBV28,TRBJ1-2,CASGNSRGYTF,TGTGCCAGCGGTAATAGTAGGGGCTACACCTTC
NA,NA,TRBV5-1,TRBJ1-6,CASSPTEGRNSPLHF,TGCGCCAGCAGCCCAACGGAGGGGCGAAATTCACCCCTCCACTTT
NA,NA,TRBV9,TRBJ1-6,CASSVEGSRTPLHF,TGTGCCAGCAGCGTAGAGGGAAGCCGTACACCCCTCCACTTT
many,NA,TRBV20-1,TRBJ2-5,CSARGMDFSFLETQYF,TGCAGTGCTAGAGGAATGGACTTCTCCTTCCTCGAGACCCAGTACTTC
NA,NA,TRBV20-1,TRBJ2-5,CTASMGGYGETQYF,TGCACTGCTTCCATGGGTGGATACGGGGAGACCCAGTACTTC
many,NA,TRBV9,TRBJ2-3,CASSFLPGTDTQYF,TGTGCCAGCAGCTTCCTTCCGGGGACAGATACGCAGTATTTT
few,NA,TRBV24-1,TRBJ2-3,CATGGCTSTDTQYF,TGTGCCACAGGAGGATGTACCAGCACAGATACGCAGTATTTT
many,TRBD1,TRBV2,TRBJ2-7,CASSLDRGDEQYF,TGTGCCAGCAGTTTGGACAGGGGGGACGAGCAGTACTTC
many,NA,TRBV11-2,TRBJ2-5,CASSLDQLWGTQYF,TGTGCCAGCAGCTTAGATCAATTGTGGGGGACCCAGTACTTC
once,NA,TRBV12-3/TRBV12-4,TRBJ2-2,CARCREGGTGELFF,TGTGCCAGATGTCGAGAGGGCGGGACCGGGGAGCTGTTTTTT
many,NA,TRBV19,TRBJ2-7,CASSLKPSYEQYF,TGTGCCAGCTCGTTGAAGCCGTCCTACGAGCAGTACTTC
many,NA,TRBV28,TRBJ2-2,CASSSSRELFF,TGTGCCAGCAGTTCTTCACGGGAGCTGTTTTTT
NA,NA,TRBV15,TRBJ2-7,CATSKSRAGSYEQYF,TGTGCCACCAGCAAAAGCAGGGCTGGCTCCTACGAGCAGTACTTC
many,TRBD2,TRBV20-1,TRBJ2-3,CSGTSGITQYF,TGCAGTGGGACTAGCGGGATTACGCAGTATTTT
few,TRBD2,TRBV6-1,TRBJ2-7,CASGAKGGSYEQYF,TGTGCCAGCGGTGCCAAGGGCGGGAGTTACGAGCAGTACTTC
many,NA,TRBV28,TRBJ2-2,CASRYHSTGELFF,TGTGCCAGCAGGTACCACAGTACCGGGGAGCTGTTTTTT
few,NA,TRBV6-1,TRBJ2-2,CASRAGTHTGELFF,TGTGCCAGCAGGGCCGGGACACACACCGGGGAGCTGTTTTTT
many,NA,TRBV6-1,TRBJ2-5,CASSEGGGPQETQYF,TGTGCCAGCAGTGAAGGAGGGGGGCCTCAAGAGACCCAGTACTTC
NA,TRBD2,TRBV6-2/TRBV6-3,TRBJ2-7,CASTAGGGNEQYF,TGTGCCAGCACCGCGGGGGGCGGGAACGAGCAGTACTTC
many,NA,TRBV2,TRBJ1-3,CASSLHRGSGNTIYF,TGTGCCAGCAGCCTGCACCGCGGCTCTGGAAACACCATATATTTT
many,NA,TRBV7-9,TRBJ2-2,CASSLGTNTGELFF,TGTGCCAGCAGCTTAGGGACAAACACCGGGGAGCTGTTTTTT
NA,NA,TRBV7-8,TRBJ2-2,CASSLGHGANTGELFF,TGTGCCAGCAGCTTAGGGCACGGGGCGAACACCGGGGAGCTGTTTTTT
many,NA,TRBV7-2,TRBJ1-6,CASSRPGFSPLHF,TGTGCCAGCAGCCGCCCAGGGTTTTCACCTCTCCACTTT
many,NA,TRBV7-2,TRBJ2-2,CASGRGTGELFF,TGTGCCAGCGGGAGAGGCACCGGGGAGCTGTTTTTT
medium-sized,TRBD2,TRBV6-1,TRBJ2-7,CASRLRAGLARYEQYF,TGTGCCAGCAGACTGCGGGCGGGACTAGCAAGGTACGAGCAGTACTTC
many,NA,TRBV5-1,TRBJ1-1,CASSSNLMNTEAFF,TGCGCCAGCAGCTCAAACCTAATGAACACTGAAGCTTTCTTT
many,NA,TRBV30,TRBJ1-1,CAWRWSGAYTEAFF,TGTGCCTGGAGGTGGTCAGGAGCATACACTGAAGCTTTCTTT
medium-sized,NA,TRBV28,TRBJ2-2,CASRTPYRVPNTGELFF,TGTGCCAGCAGAACCCCGTACAGGGTTCCGAACACCGGGGAGCTGTTTTTT
NA,TRBD1,TRBV6-2/TRBV6-3,TRBJ2-6,CASSYSIIRTGDGGANVLTF,TGTGCCAGCAGTTACTCGATAATCAGGACAGGGGATGGTGGGGCCAACGTCCTGACTTTC
many,TRBD2,TRBV2,TRBJ2-2,CASLREGHTGELFF,TGTGCCAGCTTGCGGGAGGGCCACACCGGGGAGCTGTTTTTT
once,NA,TRBV5-6,TRBJ2-2,CASSLINTGELFF,TGTGCCAGCAGCTTGATAAACACCGGGGAGCTGTTTTTT
many,TRBD1,TRBV7-9,TRBJ1-6,CASSWGQGNSPLHF,TGTGCCAGCAGCTGGGGACAGGGAAATTCACCCCTCCACTTT